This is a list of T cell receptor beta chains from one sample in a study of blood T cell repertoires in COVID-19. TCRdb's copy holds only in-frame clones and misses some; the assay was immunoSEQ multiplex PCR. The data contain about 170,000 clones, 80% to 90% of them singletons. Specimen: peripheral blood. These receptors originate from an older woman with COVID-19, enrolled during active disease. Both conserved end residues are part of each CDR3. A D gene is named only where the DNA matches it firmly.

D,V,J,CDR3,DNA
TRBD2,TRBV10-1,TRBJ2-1,CASSDGLAGGSNEQFF,TGCGCCAGCAGTGACGGACTAGCGGGAGGCTCCAATGAGCAGTTCTTC
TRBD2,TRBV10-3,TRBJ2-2,CAIRTSGNTGELFF,TGTGCCATCAGAACTAGCGGGAACACCGGGGAGCTGTTTTTT
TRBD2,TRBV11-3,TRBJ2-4,CASSFGGLAKNIQYF,TGTGCCAGCAGCTTCGGGGGGTTGGCCAAAAACATTCAGTACTTC
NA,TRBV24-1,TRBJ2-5,CATSDWGEGVRETQYF,TGTGCCACCAGTGATTGGGGGGAAGGGGTACGGGAGACCCAGTACTTC
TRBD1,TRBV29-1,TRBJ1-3,CSVAGGAVGGNTIYF,TGCAGCGTTGCAGGGGGCGCGGTCGGTGGAAACACCATATATTTT
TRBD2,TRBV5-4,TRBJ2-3,CASSLKLLAVASTDTQYF,TGTGCCAGCAGCTTGAAGTTGCTAGCGGTGGCTAGCACAGATACGCAGTATTTT
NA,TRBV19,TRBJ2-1,CASRFRGTMKNEQFF,TGTGCCAGTAGATTTAGGGGGACAATGAAGAATGAGCAGTTCTTC
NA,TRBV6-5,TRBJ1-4,CASSYGQGSEKLFF,TGTGCCAGCAGTTACGGGCAGGGGAGTGAAAAACTGTTTTTT
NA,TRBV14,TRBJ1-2,CASSQTGHGYTF,TGTGCCAGCAGCCAAACAGGACACGGCTACACCTTC
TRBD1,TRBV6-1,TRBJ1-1,CASSETGRSMNTEAFF,TGTGCCAGCAGTGAGACAGGGCGGTCCATGAACACTGAAGCTTTCTTT
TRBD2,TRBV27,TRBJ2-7,CASSLIMSASGLYEQYF,TGTGCCAGCAGTTTGATTATGAGTGCTAGCGGTTTATACGAGCAGTACTTC
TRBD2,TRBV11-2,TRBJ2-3,CASSSRTSGRFGGQYF,TGTGCCAGCAGCTCCCGGACTAGCGGGAGATTCGGGGGGCAGTATTTT
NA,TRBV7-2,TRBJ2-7,CASTTDHTGHREQYF,TGTGCCAGCACAACCGATCACACAGGGCATCGGGAGCAGTACTTC
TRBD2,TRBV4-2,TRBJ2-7,CASSQPSGRTSYEQYF,TGTGCCAGCAGCCAGCCTAGCGGGAGGACATCCTACGAGCAGTACTTC
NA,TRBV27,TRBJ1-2,CASSLWGRAAPYGYTF,TGTGCCAGCAGTTTATGGGGGCGGGCGGCCCCGTATGGCTACACCTTC